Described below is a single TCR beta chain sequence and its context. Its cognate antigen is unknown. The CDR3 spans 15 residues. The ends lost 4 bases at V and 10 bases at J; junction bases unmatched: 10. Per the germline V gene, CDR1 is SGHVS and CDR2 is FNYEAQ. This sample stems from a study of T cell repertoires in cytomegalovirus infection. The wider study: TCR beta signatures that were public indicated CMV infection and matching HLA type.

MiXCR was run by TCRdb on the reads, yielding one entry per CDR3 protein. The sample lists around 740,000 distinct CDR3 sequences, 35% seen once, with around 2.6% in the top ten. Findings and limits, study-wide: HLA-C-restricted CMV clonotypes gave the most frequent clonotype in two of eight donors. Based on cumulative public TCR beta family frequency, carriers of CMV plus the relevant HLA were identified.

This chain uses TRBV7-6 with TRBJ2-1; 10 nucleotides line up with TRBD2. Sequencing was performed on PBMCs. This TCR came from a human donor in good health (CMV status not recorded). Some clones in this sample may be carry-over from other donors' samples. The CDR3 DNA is TGTGCCAGCAGCTCGAGCGGGGGGGCCATTTACGAGCAGTTCTTC. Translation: CASSSSGGAIYEQFF. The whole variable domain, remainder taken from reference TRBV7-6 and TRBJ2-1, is GAGVSQSPRYKVTKRGQDVALRCDPISGHVSLYWYRQALGQGPEFLTYFNYEAQQDKSGLPNDRFSAERPEGSISTLTIQRTEQRDSAMYRCASSSSGGAIYEQFFGPGTRLTVL.